The clone carrying this T cell receptor (beta chain) was counted a few times. Its target is not known. This CDR3 has 15 residues. The V end was cut by 1 base, the J end by 1 base, with 11 bases between. CDR1 and CDR2 from the germline V gene are LGHNA and YSLEER. The data derive from a study of beta chain features in type 1 diabetes. As for the study in general: The examined sorted cells totaled under 120 million across samples.

Study-wide results and limits: Patients and controls would share equally any PCR tilt toward shorter templates. A moderate, significant TCRB CDR3 shortening appeared in type 1 diabetes across four CD4+ subsets. Whether HLA type influences TCRB rearrangement remained unresolved here.

Reverse transcription of all isolated RNA meant that expressed TCRB transcripts were sequenced. Sequencing used immunoSEQ multiplex PCR; TCRdb keeps in-frame clones, though not all of them. The profile shows 200,000 to 300,000 clones, 11% of them singletons. The receptor comes from a young man with type 1 diabetes. The chain is built from TRBV4-3 and TRBJ2-7; the D gene is possibly TRBD1 (5 bases). Sequenced sample: naive CD4+ T cells from blood. The DNA for the CDR3 is TGCGCCAGCAGCCAAGTCTACAGGCCGTCCTACGAGCAGTACTTC. This sequence encodes CASSQVYRPSYEQYF.